This entry concerns a single T cell receptor (beta chain). These data originate in a study of T cells in Graves' hyperthyroidism and ophthalmopathy. RNA transcripts were the template for amplifying TCR beta CDR3 regions. HTBI primers were the set used in a first-round RT-PCR of the TCR CDR3. Using its own MiXCR run on the multiplex PCR reads, TCRdb lists one record per CDR3 protein. The sample contains about 420,000 distinct CDR3 sequences, 15% to 19% of which appear only once. Per germline, CDR1 KGHDR and CDR2 SFDVKD. The V segment lost 3 bases and the J segment 3 bases; nucleotides outside the gene matches: 2. CDR3 length: 14 residues.

This TCR derives from a woman under 30 with Graves' hyperthyroidism. The sequencing input was blood. V usage is TRBV24-1 and J usage is TRBJ2-3, with 7 bases lining up with TRBD2. In DNA, the CDR3 is TGTGCCACCAGTGATAGGGGAGGGACAGATACGCAGTATTTT. Its translation: CATSDRGGTDTQYF.